A single sample is the source of the 6 T cell receptor beta chains below, sequenced in a study of tumor-infiltrating lymphocytes in primary liver carcinoma (dated by TCRdb to 2015 to 2018). TCRdb shows the sequencer as Illumina HiSeq 2500. TCRbeta-specific cDNA was reverse-transcribed from approximately 500 ng total RNA using a constant-region primer and ProtoScript II reverse transcriptase. TCRbeta libraries were built with three nested multiplex PCR rounds, a slightly modified ARM-PCR procedure. Each of the first two PCR rounds ran for about 10 cycles and used multiplex TRBV1-TRBV30 forward primers together with a Cbeta reverse primer. TCRdb handled the public reads itself, with Q25 trimming in fastp and clone calling in MiXCR, and kept productive beta chains. Each CDR3 protein gets just one entry, which takes the most common genes and DNA from the rows behind it. The sample table holds tens of thousands of distinct CDR3 sequences, of which around 75% were seen once. Together, the top ten hold around two fifths of the sample.

Without any cell sorting, total RNA and DNA were extracted together from about 19-30 mg of bulk tissue using the AllPrep DNA/RNA mini kit. What was sequenced was tumor-adjacent normal liver tissue. The origin of the receptors is a woman younger than 45 with primary liver carcinoma and hepatitis B virus infection.

Notes on this clonotype: One junction end disagrees with the germline gene, perhaps due to a read error. The J gene is TRBJ2-3, the V gene TRBV4-3; the D gene is possibly TRBD2 (5 bases). CDR3 length: 15 residues. The germline V gene encodes CDR1 LGHNA and CDR2 YSLEER. CDR3 nucleotide sequence: TGCGCCAGCAGCCAAGAGTCGGGATGCACGGATACGCAGTATTTT. Amino acids: CASSQESGCTDTQYF.

This clonotype appeared a few times. With a much larger clone just one base away, this may be a read error. The conserved phenylalanine or tryptophan normally closing the CDR3 is absent here, so this likely arose from a read error. The chain employs TRBV7-8 and TRBJ2-5, with a possible D match to TRBD2 (5 bases). CDR3 length: 15 residues. The germline V gene has CDR1 SGHVS and CDR2 FQNEAQ. V gave up 2 bases and J gave up 5 bases, with 15 bases separating them. CDR3 DNA: TGTGCCAGCAGCTTAACCGGGCTCCCGGGGGAGACCCAGTACTTA. Protein product: CASSLTGLPGETQYL.

Notes on this clonotype: Its ends do not fully match the called genes, so a read error is possible. This chain joins TRBV11-1 and TRBJ2-7, with no clear D. Germline CDR1 is SGHAT and CDR2 is FQDESV (reference sequence). This CDR3 spans 12 amino acids. This chain's CDR3 is CDSSFMGYEQYF. The DNA for the CDR3 is TGTGACAGCAGCTTCATGGGTTATGAACAGTACTTC.

A note on this clonotype: As the CDR3 is not closed by the conserved phenylalanine or tryptophan, this likely results from a read error. The chain has TRBV11-2 and TRBJ1-2; D is undetermined. Germline loops: CDR1 SGHAT, CDR2 FQNNGV. This CDR3 comprises 14 residues. V was trimmed by 5 bases and J by 8 bases, leaving 18 bases between them. The CDR3 sequence: CASSPWGTVVGYTL. The CDR3, as DNA: TGTGCCAGCAGCCCCTGGGGTACAGTCGTAGGCTACACCCTC.

As to this clonotype: Because it lacks the conserved phenylalanine or tryptophan at the end, this CDR3 is likely a read error. The rearrangement uses TRBV11-2 and TRBJ2-5; 9 bases are shared with TRBD1. The CDR3 contains 16 residues. V was pared by 7 bases and J by 3 bases, with 12 bases of the junction left unmatched. Per germline, CDR1 SGHAT and CDR2 FQNNGV. CDR3 sequence: CASNTRTGGAKETQYS. The CDR3 DNA is TGTGCCAGCAACACAAGAACAGGGGGCGCCAAAGAGACCCAGTACTCC.

A note on this clonotype: The junction departs from the called germline gene at one end, perhaps through a read error. This chain connects TRBV12-3 or TRBV12-4 to TRBJ1-2, with 10 bases lining up with TRBD1. The CDR3 length is 17 residues. The CDR3: CTSSLPGQGSLFYCYTF. DNA of the CDR3: TGTACCAGCAGCCTCCCGGGACAGGGGTCCCTATTTTACTGCTACACCTTC.